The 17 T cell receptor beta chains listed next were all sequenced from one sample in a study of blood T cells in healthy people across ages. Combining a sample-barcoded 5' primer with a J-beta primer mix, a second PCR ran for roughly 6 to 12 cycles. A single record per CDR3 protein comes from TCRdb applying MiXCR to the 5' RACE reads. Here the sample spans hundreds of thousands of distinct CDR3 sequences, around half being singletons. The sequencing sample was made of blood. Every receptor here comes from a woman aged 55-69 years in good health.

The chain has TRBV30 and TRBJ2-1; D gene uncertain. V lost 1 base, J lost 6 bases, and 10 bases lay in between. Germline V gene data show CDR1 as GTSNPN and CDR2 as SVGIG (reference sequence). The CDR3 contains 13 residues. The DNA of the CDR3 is TGTGCCTGGAGTGGACTGGGGTTCAATGAGCAGTTCTTC. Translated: CAWSGLGFNEQFF.

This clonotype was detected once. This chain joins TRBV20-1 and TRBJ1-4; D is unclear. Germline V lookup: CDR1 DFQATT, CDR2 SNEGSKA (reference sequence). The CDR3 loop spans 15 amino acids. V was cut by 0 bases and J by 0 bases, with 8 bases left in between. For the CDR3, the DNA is TGCAGTGCTAGAGATCGGCCAGCAACTAATGAAAAACTGTTTTTT. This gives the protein CSARDRPATNEKLFF.

The CDR3 DNA is TGTGCCAGTAGTATAGTCCCCCTAGGTGGGGGGAGCACAGATACGCAGTATTTT. This codes for CASSIVPLGGGSTDTQYF. The J gene is TRBJ2-3, the V gene TRBV19, with D possibly being TRBD2 (6 bases). Germline V lookup: CDR1 LNHDA, CDR2 SQIVND (reference sequence). The CDR3 extends over 18 amino acids. V was shortened by 1 base and J by 0 bases, with 17 bases between the two germline ends.

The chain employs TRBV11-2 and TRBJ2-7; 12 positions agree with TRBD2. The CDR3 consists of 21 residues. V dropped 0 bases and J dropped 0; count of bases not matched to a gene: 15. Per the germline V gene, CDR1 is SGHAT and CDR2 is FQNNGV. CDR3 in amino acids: CASSLEPLKTGLAGPSYEQYF. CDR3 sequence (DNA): TGTGCCAGCAGCTTAGAACCCCTAAAAACCGGACTAGCGGGACCCTCCTACGAGCAGTACTTC.

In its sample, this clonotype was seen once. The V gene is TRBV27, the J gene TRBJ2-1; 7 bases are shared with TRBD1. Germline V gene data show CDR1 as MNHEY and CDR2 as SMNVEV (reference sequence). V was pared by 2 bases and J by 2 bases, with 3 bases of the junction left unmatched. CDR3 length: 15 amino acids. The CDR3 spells CASSLRTGAYNEQFF. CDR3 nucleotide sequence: TGTGCCAGCAGTTTACGCACAGGGGCCTACAATGAGCAGTTCTTC.

The CDR3: CASSPILVSFYGYTF. The CDR3 coding sequence is TGTGCCAGCTCACCGATTCTCGTTTCCTTCTATGGCTACACCTTC. The chain employs TRBV18 and TRBJ1-2; the D is unclear. The V gene lost 3 bases and the J gene lost 4 bases, with 15 bases spanning the gap. Per germline, CDR1 KGHSH and CDR2 LQKENI. The length of the CDR3 is 15 residues.

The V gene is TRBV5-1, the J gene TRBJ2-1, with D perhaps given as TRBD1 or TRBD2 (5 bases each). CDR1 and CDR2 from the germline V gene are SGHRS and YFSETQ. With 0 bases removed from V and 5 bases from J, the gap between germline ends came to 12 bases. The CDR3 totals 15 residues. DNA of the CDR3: TGCGCCAGCAGCTTGGTAGCAGGGACGGACAATGAGCAGTTCTTC. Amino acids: CASSLVAGTDNEQFF.

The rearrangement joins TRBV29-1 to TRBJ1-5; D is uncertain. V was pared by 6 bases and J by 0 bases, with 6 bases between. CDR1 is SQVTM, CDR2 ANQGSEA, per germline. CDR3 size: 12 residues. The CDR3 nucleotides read TGCAGCGTCGCTAATAGCAATCAGCCCCAGCATTTT. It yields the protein CSVANSNQPQHF. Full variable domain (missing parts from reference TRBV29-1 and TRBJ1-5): SAVISQKPSRDICQRGTSLTIQCQVDSQVTMMFWYRQQPGQSLTLIATANQGSEATYESGFVIDKFPISRPNLTFSTLTVSNMSPEDSSIYLCSVANSNQPQHFGDGTRLSIL.

CDR3 sequence: CASSLRGTDYNEQFF. The CDR3 DNA sequence: TGCGCCAGCAGCTTGCGGGGGACAGACTACAATGAGCAGTTCTTC. The V gene is TRBV5-1, the J gene TRBJ2-1; D perhaps matches TRBD1 (7 bases). The CDR3 spans 15 residues. CDR1 is SGHRS, CDR2 YFSETQ, per germline. V was clipped by 1 base and J by 3 bases, with 11 bases between them.

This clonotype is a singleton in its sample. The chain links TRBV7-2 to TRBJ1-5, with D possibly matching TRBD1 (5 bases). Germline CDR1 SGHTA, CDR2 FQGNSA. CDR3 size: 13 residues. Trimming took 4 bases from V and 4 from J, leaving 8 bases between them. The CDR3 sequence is CASSWDGNQPQHF. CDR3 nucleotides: TGTGCCAGCAGCTGGGACGGTAATCAGCCCCAGCATTTT.

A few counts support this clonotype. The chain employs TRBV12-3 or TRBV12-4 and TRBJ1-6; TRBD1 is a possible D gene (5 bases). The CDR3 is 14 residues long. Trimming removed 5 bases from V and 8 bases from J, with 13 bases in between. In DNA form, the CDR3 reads TGTGCCAGCAGTATGCTATCAGGGCATTCACCCCTCCACTTT. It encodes CASSMLSGHSPLHF.

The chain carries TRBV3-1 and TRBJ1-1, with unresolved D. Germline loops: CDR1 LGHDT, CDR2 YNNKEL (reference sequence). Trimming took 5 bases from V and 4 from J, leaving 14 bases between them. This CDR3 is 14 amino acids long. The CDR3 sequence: CASSSAWAGTEAFF. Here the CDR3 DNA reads TGTGCCAGCAGCTCAGCGTGGGCGGGCACTGAAGCTTTCTTT.

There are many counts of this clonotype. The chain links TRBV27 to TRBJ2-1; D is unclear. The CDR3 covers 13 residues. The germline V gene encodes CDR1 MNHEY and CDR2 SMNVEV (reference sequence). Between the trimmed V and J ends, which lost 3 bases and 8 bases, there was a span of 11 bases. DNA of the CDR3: TGTGCCAGCAGTTTTGGGTTTGGGTATGAGCAGTTCTTC. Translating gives CASSFGFGYEQFF.

CDR3 bases: TGCGCCAGCAGCCGACTAGCGGGTCCGCAAGAGACCCAGTACTTC. Translated, it gives CASSRLAGPQETQYF. The chain recombines TRBV5-1 with TRBJ2-5; 10 bases align to TRBD2. The CDR3 contains 15 residues. Losses at the gene ends were 4 bases for V and 2 bases for J; bases not matched to a gene: 5. The germline V gene has CDR1 SGHRS and CDR2 YFSETQ.

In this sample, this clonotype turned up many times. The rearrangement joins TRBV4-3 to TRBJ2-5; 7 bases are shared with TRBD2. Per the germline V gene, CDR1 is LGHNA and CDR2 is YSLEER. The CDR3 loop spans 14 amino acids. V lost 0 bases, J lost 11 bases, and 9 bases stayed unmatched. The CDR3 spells CASSQEERAGEQYF. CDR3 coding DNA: TGCGCCAGCAGCCAAGAGGAGCGGGCGGGAGAGCAGTACTTC.

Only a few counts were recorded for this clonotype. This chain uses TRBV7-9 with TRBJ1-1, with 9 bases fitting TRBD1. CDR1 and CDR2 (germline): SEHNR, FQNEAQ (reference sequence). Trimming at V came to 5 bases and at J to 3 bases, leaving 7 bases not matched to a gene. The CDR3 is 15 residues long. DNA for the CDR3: TGTGCCAGCAGCCTCGGACAGGGGCTGTACACTGAAGCTTTCTTT. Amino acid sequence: CASSLGQGLYTEAFF.

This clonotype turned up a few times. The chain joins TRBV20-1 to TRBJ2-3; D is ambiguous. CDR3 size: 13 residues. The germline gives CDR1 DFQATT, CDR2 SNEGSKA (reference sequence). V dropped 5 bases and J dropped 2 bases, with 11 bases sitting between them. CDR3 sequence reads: CSARGEFTDTQYF. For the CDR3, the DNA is TGCAGTGCTCGAGGCGAGTTCACAGATACGCAGTATTTT.